Included here is one TCR beta chain sequence, with context. Its antigen is unknown. Trimming removed 7 bases from V and 0 bases from J, with 12 bases in between. Germline V gene data show CDR1 as SQVTM and CDR2 as ANQGSEA. The CDR3 has 14 residues. The data were taken from a study of shared clonotypes between healthy human individuals. About the research overall: The people who gave samples were a couple of women and a few men aged 18 to 49. General observations from the study: Among a few donors, about 5% of naive CD4 clonotypes were found in common.

CD45RA+ naive and CD45RA-negative memory subsets were separated from CD4+ cells. DNA at around 210 ng, 30,000 or so T cell genomes, went into sorted-subset replicate PCRs. Generated by immunoSEQ multiplex PCR, the TCRdb table keeps only in-frame clones and is missing some. The data show some 2,500,000 clones, under 95% seen once. Material for sequencing was naive CD4+ T cells from PBMCs. Subset noted: CD45RA+ positively selected. This receptor was taken from a man aged 18-30 years in good health. Some clones in this sample may be carry-over from other donors' samples. J is TRBJ2-2 and V is TRBV29-1; the D gene could be TRBD1 or TRBD2 (6 bases each). This chain's CDR3 is CSAGGTSNTGELFF. Written as DNA, the CDR3 is TGCAGCGCCGGCGGGACATCGAACACCGGGGAGCTGTTTTTT.